What follows is one TCR beta chain and its context. Its specificity is not known. The record originates from a study of blood T cell dynamics during melanoma immunotherapy. The overall study: Metastatic melanoma patients received first-line pembrolizumab or nivolumab plus ipilimumab.

Time point denoted: pre-treatment baseline. General study results and limits: Unlike progressors, later disease-control patients had W3 repertoires gaining clonality or diversity. Whether repertoire-driving clones were melanoma-specific could not be determined.

The repertoire was sequenced with immunoSEQ multiplex PCR; TCRdb's copy has only in-frame clones and lacks some. The sample lists over 14,000 clones, more than 70% occurring once. This TCR came from a human donor with melanoma. The sequencing here drew on blood, taken from a patient treated with checkpoint blockade.

The CDR3: CASSSGTLSALAKNIQYF. The CDR3 DNA sequence: TGTGCCAGCAGCTCCGGGACCCTTTCTGCCCTAGCCAAAAACATTCAGTACTTC. The chain combines TRBV7-9 with TRBJ2-4; D may correspond to TRBD1 or TRBD2 (5 bases each). The ends were cut back, 4 bases at V and 0 bases at J, with 19 bases in the middle. The germline V gene encodes CDR1 SEHNR and CDR2 FQNEAQ (reference sequence). The CDR3 consists of 18 residues. The complete variable domain, with remaining parts taken from reference TRBV7-9 and TRBJ2-4, reads DTGVSQNPRHKITKRGQNVTFRCDPISEHNRLYWYRQTLGQGPEFLTYFQNEAQLEKSRLLSDRFSAERPKGSFSTLEIQRTEQGDSAMYLCASSSGTLSALAKNIQYFGAGTRLSVL.